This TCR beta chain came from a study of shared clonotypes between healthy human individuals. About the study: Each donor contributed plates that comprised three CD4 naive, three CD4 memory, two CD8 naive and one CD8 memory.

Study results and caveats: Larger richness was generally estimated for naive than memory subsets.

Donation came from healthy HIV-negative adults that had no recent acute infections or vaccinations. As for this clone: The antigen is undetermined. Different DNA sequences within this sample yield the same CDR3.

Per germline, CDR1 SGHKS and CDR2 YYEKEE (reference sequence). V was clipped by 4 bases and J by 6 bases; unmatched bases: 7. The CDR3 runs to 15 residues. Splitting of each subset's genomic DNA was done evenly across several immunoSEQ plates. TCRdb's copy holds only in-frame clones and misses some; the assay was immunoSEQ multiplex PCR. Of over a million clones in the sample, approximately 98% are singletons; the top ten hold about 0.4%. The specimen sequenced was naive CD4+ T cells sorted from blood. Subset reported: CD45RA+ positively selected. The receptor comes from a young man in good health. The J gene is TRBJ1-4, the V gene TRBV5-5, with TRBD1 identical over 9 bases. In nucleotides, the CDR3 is TGTGCCAGCAGCCTCAGTGGGACAGGGTATGAAAAACTGTTTTTT. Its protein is CASSLSGTGYEKLFF.